These T cell receptor beta chains were read from a single sample in a study of vaccination and CD4 T cells after COVID-19. Antigens for these TCRs are unknown. TCRdb redid the calling of the PCR reads with MiXCR, one entry per CDR3 protein. The sample includes around 23,000 distinct CDR3 sequences, 42% of them seen just once. Specimen: CD4+ T cells from blood, cultured in vitro, collected about 7 months after SARS-CoV-2 vaccination. Every receptor here comes from a human donor who had recovered from COVID-19. Each CDR3 is given with its conserved first and last residue. The D gene is left open where the match is weak. Expanded clones get a size class; other rows say once, few or many, or leave the size out.

TRBD1 TRBJ1-1 - TRBV15 TGTGCCACCAGAGCGGGGGGGACAGGGGGAGTGAACACTGAAGCTTTCTTT CATRAGGTGGVNTEAFF
- TRBJ1-2 few TRBV28 TGTGCCAGCGGACGACCAGGGGTAGGCTACACCTTC CASGRPGVGYTF
- TRBJ2-3 - TRBV6-1 TGTGCCAGCAAAGGACGAGGGATTGGGAGCACAGATACGCAGTATTTT CASKGRGIGSTDTQYF
TRBD2 TRBJ2-7 few TRBV28 TGTGCCAGCAGCACCGGGACAGGGCGTCTAGCGGGAGGTTCAACCTACGAGCAGTACTTC CASSTGTGRLAGGSTYEQYF
- TRBJ2-6 - TRBV20-1 TGCAGTGCTCCTGTCGTTGGGGCCAACGTCCTGACTTTC CSAPVVGANVLTF
- TRBJ2-5 few TRBV7-2 TGTGCCAGCCAACGAACAGAGGCCCAAGAGACCCAGTACTTC CASQRTEAQETQYF
- TRBJ1-1 - TRBV19 TGTGCCGCAGTATCATTGGGCGCTGGAAACACTGAAGCTTTCTTT CAAVSLGAGNTEAFF
- TRBJ2-7 - TRBV7-6 TGTGCCAGCAGCGGGCCGGGAGCCCTAGAATACGAGCAGTACTTC CASSGPGALEYEQYF
TRBD1 TRBJ2-7 - TRBV10-3 TGTGCCAAGGACCGGGACAGGGGTTCCTACGAGCAGTACTTC CAKDRDRGSYEQYF
- TRBJ2-2 - TRBV15 TGTGCCACCAGCAGCAGGGCCCAGCCTGTCGGGGAGCTGTTTTTT CATSSRAQPVGELFF
TRBD2 TRBJ2-7 - TRBV20-1 TGCAGTGCCCGGGAGGATTCCTACGAGCAGTACTTC CSAREDSYEQYF
TRBD1 TRBJ2-2 - TRBV20-1 TGCAGTGCTAGACCCCCGGGACAGAGGACCGGGGAGCTGTTTTTT CSARPPGQRTGELFF
- TRBJ2-5 - TRBV28 TGTGCCAGCACAAGGGGCCAAGAGACCCAGTACTTC CASTRGQETQYF
- TRBJ2-2 once TRBV7-7 TGTGCTAGCGTCCTGGAAGCCGGGGAGCTGTTTTTT CASVLEAGELFF